The rows below give T cell receptor beta chains drawn from one sample of a study of CD8+CD57+ T cells in acquired aplastic anemia. TCRdb recomputed calls from the reads with MiXCR, one row per CDR3 protein. The sample has about 250,000 distinct CDR3 sequences, around 45% seen once; the top ten hold under 9%. The sequencing input was sorted CD4+, CD8+, or CD8+CD57+ T cells (not recorded which) from PBMCs. Source of these receptors: a human donor with aplastic anemia. Each CDR3 is given with its conserved first and last residue. The order of the fields is D gene, V gene, clone size, J gene, CDR3 protein, CDR3 DNA. D genes are given only for firm matches. Rows may omit the clone size; those that give it use once, few, many or a size class.

>TRBD1|TRBV29-1|few|TRBJ2-7
CSARPGQGSYEQYF
TGCAGCGCCCGTCCGGGACAGGGCTCCTACGAGCAGTACTTC
>-|TRBV29-1|-|TRBJ2-7
CSARSGPNSYEQYF
TGCAGCGCGCGATCCGGGCCCAACTCCTACGAGCAGTACTTC
>-|TRBV14|-|TRBJ2-3
CASSPFDGGTQYF
TGTGCCAGCAGCCCGTTTGATGGGGGCACGCAGTATTTT
>TRBD1|TRBV29-1|-|TRBJ1-4
CSVQTGGAEKLFF
TGCAGCGTGCAGACAGGGGGCGCTGAAAAACTGTTTTTT
>TRBD1|TRBV27|-|TRBJ2-7
CASAPGQIRAYEQYF
TGTGCCAGCGCCCCGGGACAGATCAGGGCTTACGAGCAGTACTTC
>TRBD1|TRBV7-3|-|TRBJ2-7
CASSRRQGVDEQYF
TGTGCCAGCAGCAGACGACAGGGGGTCGACGAGCAGTACTTC
>TRBD2|TRBV7-9|many|TRBJ2-3
CASSPRTSGGAFWQYF
TGTGCCAGCAGCCCCCGGACTAGCGGGGGGGCCTTTTGGCAGTATTTT
>-|TRBV10-3|once|TRBJ2-1
CAISEGLASNEQFF
TGTGCCATCAGTGAAGGCCTAGCGTCCAATGAGCAGTTCTTC
>TRBD1|TRBV9|many|TRBJ1-2
CASSGRGQGTYGYTF
TGTGCCAGCAGCGGGAGAGGACAGGGTACTTATGGCTACACCTTC
>-|TRBV9|many|TRBJ2-7
CASSVGAEDYEQYF
TGTGCCAGCAGCGTAGGGGCAGAAGACTACGAGCAGTACTTC
>-|TRBV9|few|TRBJ2-5
CASSVAAGYQETQYF
TGTGCCAGCAGCGTAGCGGCGGGGTACCAAGAGACCCAGTACTTC
>TRBD2|TRBV20-1|many|TRBJ2-5
CSAGQTSGVRPFQETQYF
TGCAGTGCCGGACAGACTAGCGGGGTTCGCCCATTCCAAGAGACCCAGTACTTC
>TRBD1|TRBV9|-|TRBJ1-6
CASSLMDRDNSPLHF
TGTGCCAGCAGCCTAATGGACAGGGATAATTCACCCCTCCACTTT
>TRBD2|TRBV5-6|many|TRBJ2-3
CASSLRAGETDTQYF
TGTGCCAGCAGCTTGCGGGCGGGAGAGACAGATACGCAGTATTTT
>-|TRBV7-2|-|TRBJ1-2
CASSLALYGYTF
TGTGCCAGCAGCTTAGCCTTGTATGGCTACACCTTC
>TRBD1|TRBV2|once|TRBJ1-5
CASRDRGQNQPQHF
TGTGCCAGCAGAGACAGGGGGCAGAATCAGCCCCAGCATTTT
>TRBD2|TRBV7-9|-|TRBJ2-7
CASNPSFTRGGPGEQYF
TGTGCCAGCAATCCATCTTTCACGCGGGGGGGGCCGGGCGAGCAGTACTTC
>-|TRBV4-3|many|TRBJ1-1
CASSQGDGTNTEAFF
TGCGCCAGCAGCCAAGGGGACGGCACGAACACTGAAGCTTTCTTT
>TRBD2|TRBV10-3|many|TRBJ2-1
CAITTKAGGFNEQFF
TGTGCCATCACTACAAAAGCGGGAGGCTTCAATGAGCAGTTCTTC
>TRBD1|TRBV15|-|TRBJ1-2
CATSSIRGQETGYTF
TGTGCCACCAGCAGTATACGGGGACAGGAGACCGGCTACACCTTC
>-|TRBV12-3/TRBV12-4|many|TRBJ2-3
CASSLLGGTDTQYF
TGTGCCAGCAGTTTACTGGGCGGAACAGATACGCAGTATTTT
>-|TRBV9|-|TRBJ2-7
CASSLDPVSYEQYF
TGCGCCAGCAGCTTGGATCCAGTTTCCTACGAGCAGTACTTC
>-|TRBV14|many|TRBJ1-1
CASSQTTGGTEAFF
TGTGCCAGCAGCCAAACGACGGGGGGGACTGAAGCTTTCTTT
>-|TRBV6-1|many|TRBJ2-7
CASSEIAGSAYEQYF
TGTGCCAGCAGTGAAATTGCGGGTAGCGCCTACGAGCAGTACTTC
>TRBD1|TRBV5-1|-|TRBJ1-1
CASRFQGGSTEAFF
TGCGCCAGCAGATTCCAGGGGGGTTCCACTGAAGCTTTCTTT
>-|TRBV7-9|-|TRBJ2-7
CASSLVRAYEQYF
TGTGCCAGCAGCTTAGTTAGAGCCTACGAGCAGTACTTC
>TRBD2|TRBV11-2|-|TRBJ2-5
CASSLRGGASQETQYF
TGTGCCAGCAGCTTGCGCGGGGGGGCCTCCCAAGAGACCCAGTACTTC
>-|TRBV29-1|-|TRBJ1-1
CSVSGGMNTEAFF
TGCAGCGTTTCGGGGGGAATGAACACTGAAGCTTTCTTT
>TRBD1|TRBV5-1|few|TRBJ2-7
CASSLRDRGDEQYF
TGCGCCAGCAGCTTGCGGGACAGGGGGGACGAGCAGTACTTC
>TRBD1|TRBV6-1|many|TRBJ1-1
CASRRQGRDTEAFF
TGTGCCAGCAGGAGACAGGGGAGGGACACTGAAGCTTTCTTT
>-|TRBV19|few|TRBJ1-1
CASSMDGLGNTEAFF
TGTGCCAGTAGTATGGACGGGCTAGGGAACACTGAAGCTTTCTTT
>-|TRBV13|many|TRBJ1-2
CASSPLAVNYGYTF
TGTGCCAGCAGCCCCCTTGCCGTGAACTATGGCTACACCTTC
>TRBD1|TRBV7-9|-|TRBJ2-5
CASSLLQGVCCEETQYF
TGTGCCAGCAGCTTACTGCAGGGGGTGTGTTGTGAAGAGACCCAGTACTTC
>-|TRBV4-3|many|TRBJ2-3
CASSQDVGGGVDTQYF
TGCGCCAGCAGCCAAGATGTAGGGGGGGGAGTGGATACGCAGTATTTT
>-|TRBV9|few|TRBJ1-2
CASSQTESNYGYTF
TGTGCCAGCAGCCAAACCGAGTCCAATTATGGCTACACCTTC
>TRBD1|TRBV15|-|TRBJ2-2
CATSSLGTGRTGELFF
TGTGCCACCAGCAGCCTCGGGACAGGGCGAACCGGGGAGCTGTTTTTT
>TRBD2|TRBV6-2/TRBV6-3|-|TRBJ2-3
CASSMLAETSTDTQYF
TGTGCCAGCAGTATGCTAGCGGAGACATCTACAGATACGCAGTATTTT
>TRBD1|TRBV19|-|TRBJ2-7
CASSIEGQETYEQYF
TGTGCCAGTAGTATAGAGGGACAGGAAACCTACGAGCAGTACTTC
>-|TRBV5-4|many|TRBJ2-1
CASSLEDNEQFF
TGTGCCAGCAGCTTGGAGGACAATGAGCAGTTCTTC
>TRBD2|TRBV25-1|-|TRBJ2-7
CASSPLAGASYEQYF
TGTGCCAGCTCCCCTCTAGCGGGGGCCTCCTACGAGCAGTACTTC
>TRBD1|TRBV25-1|-|TRBJ2-7
CASSDGTDSGEQYF
TGTGCCAGCAGTGACGGGACAGATTCTGGAGAGCAGTACTTC
>TRBD1|TRBV10-3|-|TRBJ2-3
CAISEYRGASTDTQYF
TGTGCCATCAGTGAATACAGGGGGGCTAGCACAGATACGCAGTATTTT
>TRBD2|TRBV29-1|-|TRBJ2-1
CSVESRTRIREQFF
TGCAGCGTTGAATCTCGGACTAGAATTCGCGAGCAGTTCTTC
>TRBD2|TRBV20-1|-|TRBJ2-5
CSAPKGLAGLETQYF
TGCAGTGCCCCAAAGGGACTAGCGGGATTAGAGACCCAGTACTTC
>-|TRBV12-3/TRBV12-4|few|TRBJ1-1
CASSSFDLQGNTEAFF
TGTGCCAGCAGTTCATTTGATTTACAGGGGAACACTGAAGCTTTCTTT
>TRBD1|TRBV7-9|-|TRBJ2-7
CASTYGTEPPEQYF
TGTGCCAGCACCTACGGGACAGAACCTCCCGAGCAGTACTTC
>TRBD1|TRBV7-9|-|TRBJ1-2
CASSLGQGRDYTF
TGTGCCAGCAGCTTAGGACAGGGACGCGACTACACCTTC